This paragraph reports one T cell receptor (beta chain). What it binds is not known. V gave up 4 bases and J gave up 5 bases, with 9 bases separating them. There are 13 residues in the CDR3. Germline V gene data show CDR1 as SGHKS and CDR2 as YYEKEE (reference sequence). The table came from immunoSEQ multiplex PCR; TCRdb's copy has only in-frame clones and leaves some out. The top ten clones hold about 31% of a sample with 6,500 to 7,000 clones, 65% to 85% of them seen once. The sample originates from a study of Ad26.COV2.S vaccination and SARS-CoV-2 variants. Study-level findings and limits: TCR breadth and depth analyses may have underestimated total T cell responses. Responses of spike-specific T cells (both CD8+ and CD4+) reportedly showed substantial breadth after vaccination.

The sequence was collected from a human donor who had recovered from COVID-19. The sequenced sample was peripheral blood, obtained after recovery from COVID-19. J is TRBJ1-4 and V is TRBV5-5; the D gene is possibly TRBD1 (5 bases). The CDR3 DNA reads as TGTGCCAGCAGCCCGGGGCCGAATGAAAAACTGTTTTTT. This encodes CASSPGPNEKLFF.